The rows below give T cell receptor beta chains drawn from one sample of a study of blood T cell repertoires in COVID-19. The assay was immunoSEQ multiplex PCR, and TCRdb's table has in-frame clones only and misses some. The sample has roughly 250,000 clones; more than 70% are singletons. The sequenced material came from peripheral blood. All receptors derive from a woman aged 40-49 years who had recovered from COVID-19. The CDR3 runs from the conserved cysteine through the conserved F or W. The D gene is left open where the match is weak. A row's size may be missing; if present it is once, few, many or a size class.

j_gene | v_gene | d_gene | abundance | CDR3nt | CDR3aa
TRBJ1-3 | TRBV30 | - | - | TGTGCCTGGAAAGCCTCTGGAAACACCATATATTTT | CAWKASGNTIYF
TRBJ2-1 | TRBV11-2 | TRBD2 | - | TGTGCCAGCAGCCTTTCGGCGGGAGGCCCCAATGAGCAGTTCTTC | CASSLSAGGPNEQFF
TRBJ1-3 | TRBV3-1/TRBV3-2 | - | few | TGTGCCAGCAGGAACGCCTACGGGAACACCATATATTTT | CASRNAYGNTIYF
TRBJ2-2 | TRBV11-2 | TRBD2 | - | TGTGCCAGCAGCGCGCAACTAGCGGCGAACACCGGGGAGCTGTTTTTT | CASSAQLAANTGELFF
TRBJ2-1 | TRBV24-1 | TRBD1 | - | TGTGCCACCAGTGATCGGCGGGACAGGGGATACAATGAGCAGTTCTTC | CATSDRRDRGYNEQFF
TRBJ1-2 | TRBV28 | - | - | TGTGCCAGCAGGTTAACTATGCGAGGCTACACCTTC | CASRLTMRGYTF
TRBJ2-3 | TRBV6-4 | - | - | TGTGCCAAGCCCCCCCGTCGTCGGGCAGATACGCAGTATTTT | CAKPPRRRADTQYF
TRBJ2-7 | TRBV5-7 | TRBD1 | - | TGTGCCAGCAGCTTGCACCTCCGGGACAGGCGCTACGAGCAGTACTTC | CASSLHLRDRRYEQYF
TRBJ2-7 | TRBV18 | TRBD1 | - | TGTGCCAGCTCACCTCACAGGGGGGTGTACGAGCAGTACTTC | CASSPHRGVYEQYF
TRBJ2-3 | TRBV2 | TRBD2 | - | TGTGCCAGCAGTGATGGTCTAGCGGGGAACACAGATACGCAGTATTTT | CASSDGLAGNTDTQYF
TRBJ2-7 | TRBV5-1 | TRBD1 | few | TGCGCCAGCAGCCTACGGACAGGGGGAGAGCAGTACTTC | CASSLRTGGEQYF
TRBJ2-5 | TRBV11-2 | TRBD1 | - | TGTGCCAGCAGCTCGGGACAGGCGGGCCAAGAGACCCAGTACTTC | CASSSGQAGQETQYF
TRBJ2-1 | TRBV18 | - | - | TGTGCCAGCTCACCGGTACAGTACAATGAGCAGTTCTTC | CASSPVQYNEQFF
TRBJ1-3 | TRBV7-2 | TRBD1 | - | TGTGCCAGCAGTTTAGGGCTGGCGGCAGGGGGATTCAGAAACACCATATATTTT | CASSLGLAAGGFRNTIYF
TRBJ2-5 | TRBV7-3 | TRBD1 | - | TGTGCCAGCAGCGAGACAGGGTCCGGGGAGACCCAGTACTTC | CASSETGSGETQYF
TRBJ2-5 | TRBV18 | - | - | TGTGCCAGCTCACCACTCGGGGAGACCCAGTACTTC | CASSPLGETQYF
TRBJ2-7 | TRBV3-1/TRBV3-2 | - | once | TGTGCCAGCAGCCATTCTATCAAGCAGTACTTC | CASSHSIKQYF
TRBJ1-4 | TRBV2 | TRBD1 | - | TGTGCCGGACACAGGGGAGCTCGGGAAAAACTGTTTTTT | CAGHRGAREKLFF
TRBJ1-2 | TRBV11-2 | - | - | TGTGCCAGCAGCCCCGGGACTGAGGGATTCTATGGCTACACCTTC | CASSPGTEGFYGYTF
TRBJ1-5 | TRBV4-1 | - | - | TGCGCCAGCAGCCAAGCCTCCGGACTCAATCAGCCCCAGCATTTT | CASSQASGLNQPQHF
TRBJ2-3 | TRBV2 | TRBD2 | few | TGTGCCAGCAGTGTCCTAGCGGGGGGTAGAGATACGCAGTATTTT | CASSVLAGGRDTQYF
TRBJ1-6 | TRBV6-6 | TRBD1 | once | TGTGCCAGCAGGGAGACAGGGGCGAATTCACCCCTCCACTTT | CASRETGANSPLHF
TRBJ2-3 | TRBV4-3 | TRBD2 | - | TGCGCCAGCAGCCAGACAGCGGGGGGGCAATATACGCAGTATTTT | CASSQTAGGQYTQYF
TRBJ1-2 | TRBV4-1 | TRBD1 | - | TGCGCCAGCAGCCAACCCGGGACAGGGAGAGGCTACACCTTC | CASSQPGTGRGYTF
TRBJ2-3 | TRBV30 | TRBD2 | - | TGTGCCTGGAGTGTAGGTAACGGCGGGAGCGCAGATACGCAGTATTTT | CAWSVGNGGSADTQYF
TRBJ1-6 | TRBV5-1 | - | - | TGCGCCAGCCGCGACTACTCCGGGAATTCACCCCTCCACTTT | CASRDYSGNSPLHF
TRBJ2-2 | TRBV5-4 | TRBD2 | - | TGTGCCAGCAGCCCGGCGTGGGGGGGTGCCGGGGAGCTGTTTTTT | CASSPAWGGAGELFF
TRBJ2-7 | TRBV5-4 | TRBD1 | - | TGTGCCAGCAGCTTGGGGTGGCGGACAGGGGAAGGCGAGCAGTACTTC | CASSLGWRTGEGEQYF
TRBJ2-7 | TRBV29-1 | TRBD2 | - | TGCAGCGTTGAGGGGGGAGGGCTGACTTCCTACGAGCAGTACTTC | CSVEGGGLTSYEQYF
TRBJ2-7 | TRBV28 | - | - | TGTGCCAGCAGTCCCTACGGTGTTTCCTACGAGCAGTACTTC | CASSPYGVSYEQYF
TRBJ2-5 | TRBV5-6 | - | - | TGTGCCAGCAGCTTGGGGGGCCCATCGTTCAAAGAGACCCAGTACTTC | CASSLGGPSFKETQYF
TRBJ2-2 | TRBV11-3 | TRBD2 | - | TGTGCCAGCAGGGGCGGGAGTAGCACCGGGGAGCTGTTTTTT | CASRGGSSTGELFF
TRBJ1-6 | TRBV27 | - | - | TGTGCCAGCAGCAGCTCCTATAATTCACCCCTCCACTTT | CASSSSYNSPLHF
TRBJ2-3 | TRBV30 | - | - | TGTGCCTGGACCACGGTGGGCGGGGGCACAGATACGCAGTATTTT | CAWTTVGGGTDTQYF
TRBJ1-6 | TRBV18 | - | - | TGTGCCAGCTCACCACAGACGGGATCGAATTCACCCCTCCACTTT | CASSPQTGSNSPLHF
TRBJ2-4 | TRBV6-6 | TRBD2 | - | TGTGCCAGCAGCCCCACCGACACTAGCGGGAGGGCCTTTGGGGCCAAAAACATTCAGTACTTC | CASSPTDTSGRAFGAKNIQYF
TRBJ1-2 | TRBV9 | TRBD1 | - | TGTGCCAGCAGCGGACAAGCGGGACAGGATATTGTCTATGGCTACACCTTC | CASSGQAGQDIVYGYTF
TRBJ1-6 | TRBV4-3 | TRBD1 | once | TGCGCCAGCAGCCAAGGCAGGGGGCCGTTTAATTCACCCCTCCACTTT | CASSQGRGPFNSPLHF
TRBJ2-7 | TRBV5-4 | TRBD1 | - | TGTGCCAGCAGAAAGGACAGGCAGCTATCCTACGAGCAGTACTTC | CASRKDRQLSYEQYF
TRBJ1-5 | TRBV24-1 | - | - | TGTGCCACCAGTGACCCCGGACAGCCAAATCAGCCCCAGCATTTT | CATSDPGQPNQPQHF
TRBJ1-6 | TRBV7-2 | TRBD1 | - | TGTGCCAGCAGCTCGGACAGGGACGCCAGGTTAACCCTCCACTTT | CASSSDRDARLTLHF
TRBJ2-1 | TRBV6-2/TRBV6-3 | TRBD2 | - | TGTGCCAGCAGCCCTGGACTAGCGGGAGGCCGGCGGGGGTACAATGAGCAGTTCTTC | CASSPGLAGGRRGYNEQFF
TRBJ1-5 | TRBV5-6 | TRBD1 | - | TGTGCCAGCAGCTTAATCACAGGGGTCGGTCAGCCCCAGCATTTT | CASSLITGVGQPQHF
TRBJ2-7 | TRBV7-9 | - | once | TGTGCCAGCACAAACCCGGGTGTCCCCCTTTACGAGCAGTACTTC | CASTNPGVPLYEQYF
TRBJ2-7 | TRBV9 | TRBD1 | - | TGTGCCAGCAGCTCCCAGGGGGCGCAGTACGAGCAGTACTTC | CASSSQGAQYEQYF
TRBJ2-5 | TRBV27 | TRBD2 | - | TGTGCCAGCAGCCGAACCGGTCCAGCGGGGGGGAAAGGGACCCAGTACTTC | CASSRTGPAGGKGTQYF